This TCR beta chain is drawn from a study of T cell changes during pregnancy in multiple sclerosis. V lost 6 bases, J lost 7 bases, and 7 bases lay in between. The CDR3 contains 11 residues. The germline gives CDR1 LGHNA, CDR2 YNFKEQ. Clones were read by immunoSEQ multiplex PCR, and TCRdb kept only the in-frame ones, dropping some. The sample holds some 94,000 clones, more than 85% seen once. This specimen consisted of peripheral blood, obtained in the first trimester of pregnancy. The chain joins TRBV4-2 to TRBJ2-1, with D unclear. The TCR was taken from a female donor with multiple sclerosis, enrolled in a pregnancy study. CDR3 DNA: TGTGCCAGCAGGCACGGTAATGAGCAGTTCTTC. It specifies CASRHGNEQFF.